Sequencing of this T cell receptor (beta chain) was carried out in a study of T-cell reconstitution after alpha-beta-depleted transplantation in children. Overall study findings and caveats: Expanded graft clones, several hundred of them, were reportedly the source of alpha-beta T cells about two months after transplant. At day 60, the high TCRbeta diversity found in some patients originated from recipient T cells and thymic progenitors that had survived.

There are a few counts of this clonotype. Its antigen is not known. The authors prepared the TCRbeta library with unique molecular identifiers. TCRdb independently ran MiXCR on the PCR reads; one entry per CDR3 protein. The sample records 700,000 to 950,000 distinct CDR3 sequences, 16% being singletons. Germline loops: CDR1 MGHRA, CDR2 YSYEKL. The CDR3 runs 17 residues. Between the trimmed V and J ends, which lost 0 bases and 4 bases, there was a span of 18 bases. The input for sequencing was PBMCs, mostly from graft donor cells, taken 360 days after TCRalphabeta/CD19-depleted stem cell transplant. The rearrangement uses TRBV4-1 and TRBJ1-2; D is undetermined. This receptor was obtained from a male patient younger than 18 who had a stem cell transplant for acute lymphoblastic leukemia, so the T cells may come from the graft donor. CDR3: CASSQDGPQSPSYGYTF. The CDR3 DNA reads as TGCGCCAGCAGCCAAGATGGGCCCCAGAGTCCATCCTATGGCTACACCTTC.